The source of this TCR beta chain is a study of T cell repertoires in cytomegalovirus infection. Study background: The study used recently identified HLA-C-restricted and well-studied HLA-B-restricted CMV epitopes.

This clonotype showed up just a few times. Its antigen is as yet unknown. MiXCR, run by TCRdb on the reads, gives a single entry per CDR3 protein. Of approximately 730,000 distinct CDR3 sequences listed, roughly 28% were seen once; the top ten hold around 14%. There are 13 residues in the CDR3. Germline CDR1 and CDR2: MNHEY and SMNVEV (reference sequence). J gave up 4 bases and V 4 bases, and 3 bases lay outside the gene matches. Study-wide results and limits: HLA-C-restricted TCR beta clonotypes specific for CMV led the ex vivo response. Cumulated frequencies of public TCR beta families served to identify carriers of CMV plus the relevant HLA.

The source material was cultured CD8+ T cells from PBMCs, sampled from culture after CMV antigen stimulation. This TCR derives from a human donor in good health (CMV status not recorded). Some clones in this sample may be carry-over from other donors' samples. The chain links TRBV27 to TRBJ1-2; 7 bases agree with TRBD1. CDR3 nucleotides: TGTGCCAGCAGTTCGACAGGGCCCTATGGCTACACCTTC. It translates to CASSSTGPYGYTF.